Each of the 32 T cell receptor beta chains below was sequenced from the same sample in a study of T cell repertoires in cytomegalovirus infection. One entry per CDR3 protein results from TCRdb running MiXCR on the reads. Of 100,000 to 150,000 distinct CDR3 sequences in the sample, 7% to 10% were seen once. Specimen: PBMCs. These receptors all stem from a human donor in good health (CMV status not recorded). Some clones in this sample may be carry-over from other donors' samples.

This clonotype was counted a few times. The chain carries TRBV28 and TRBJ2-7; D call uncertain. Germline loops: CDR1 MDHEN, CDR2 SYDVKM. The length of the CDR3 is 18 residues. Trimming cost V 4 bases and J 0 bases, with 22 bases left between them. The CDR3 coding sequence is TGTGCCAGCAGTTACGTTGTCTCGGTACGGGTTTCCTCCTACGAGCAGTACTTC. It is translated as CASSYVVSVRVSSYEQYF.

This clonotype occurred many times. This chain joins TRBV12-3 or TRBV12-4 and TRBJ2-5; D possibly corresponds to TRBD1 (6 bases). The CDR3 contains 17 residues. The V end was cut by 3 bases, the J end by 2 bases, with 19 bases between. CDR3 bases: TGTGCCAGCAGTTTTGGTGGTTTCAGGGGACGACAAGAGACCCAGTACTTC. Its protein product is CASSFGGFRGRQETQYF.

This clonotype was counted many times. V is TRBV2 and J is TRBJ2-1; D may correspond to TRBD1 or TRBD2 (6 bases each). The CDR3 sequence is 14 residues long. Germline assignment: CDR1 SNHLY and CDR2 FYNNEI. The V and J ends lost 7 bases and 6 bases respectively, with 16 bases between them. As DNA, the CDR3 is TGTGCCAGCAACCGGGACTCGGGGGCCAATGAGCAGTTCTTC. Translated, it gives CASNRDSGANEQFF.

This clonotype has at least ten counts. This chain joins TRBV11-2 and TRBJ2-7; 7 nucleotides match TRBD2. The CDR3 covers 16 residues. Trimming cost V 5 bases and J 4 bases; bases outside gene matches: 14. Germline values: CDR1 SGHAT, CDR2 FQNNGV. The DNA of the CDR3 is TGTGCCAGCAGCCCCGGCCATGGCGGGAGCGCTTACGAGCAGTACGTC. It specifies CASSPGHGGSAYEQYV.

In this sample, this clonotype turned up a few times. The chain employs TRBV30 and TRBJ2-7; D perhaps matches TRBD1 (5 bases). This CDR3 has 14 amino acids. Trimming stripped 0 bases from V and 3 bases from J, with 12 bases between. Germline CDR1 and CDR2: GTSNPN and SVGIG (reference sequence). The CDR3 here is CAWSVSGLLYEQYF. DNA of the CDR3: TGTGCCTGGAGTGTATCAGGGCTCCTCTACGAGCAGTACTTC.

The sample holds many counts of this clonotype. The chain combines TRBV7-2 with TRBJ2-5; the D gene is possibly TRBD1 (5 bases). Germline V gene data show CDR1 as SGHTA and CDR2 as FQGNSA. The germline V and J ends were trimmed by 5 bases and 2 bases, with 18 bases remaining between them. The CDR3 has 16 amino acids. The CDR3 is CASSPWAARAQETQYF. CDR3 nucleotides: TGTGCCAGCAGCCCGTGGGCGGCCAGGGCTCAAGAGACCCAGTACTTC.

This clonotype was counted at least ten times. CDR3 sequence: CASSLRGGGTEAFF. CDR3 sequence (DNA): TGTGCCAGCAGCTTAAGGGGGGGGGGCACTGAAGCTTTCTTT. The J gene is TRBJ1-1, the V gene TRBV7-2, with D perhaps TRBD1 (6 bases). V lost 2 bases to trimming and J lost 4 bases, with 11 bases between them. Germline V gene lookup returns CDR1 SGHTA and CDR2 FQGNSA. This CDR3 has 14 amino acids.

Many counts were recorded for this clonotype. V usage is TRBV27 and J usage is TRBJ1-1, with a possible D match to TRBD1 (5 bases). Per germline, CDR1 MNHEY and CDR2 SMNVEV (reference sequence). The CDR3 contains 16 residues. Trimming removed 0 bases from V and 1 base from J, with 12 bases in between. CDR3 in amino acids: CASSLSYGTGNTEAFF. CDR3 DNA: TGTGCCAGCAGTTTATCGTATGGGACGGGGAACACTGAAGCTTTCTTT.

This clonotype was found many times. This rearrangement joins TRBV7-9 to TRBJ1-1; the match to TRBD1 covers 11 bases. V gave up 5 bases and J gave up 4 bases; unmatched junction bases: 6. The CDR3 consists of 15 residues. Germline CDR1 and CDR2: SEHNR and FQNEAQ (reference sequence). The CDR3 reads CASSGYGTGGTEAFF. The CDR3, as DNA: TGTGCCAGCAGCGGTTACGGGACAGGGGGCACTGAAGCTTTCTTT.

The rearrangement links TRBV30 to TRBJ1-1, with TRBD1 identical over 7 bases. CDR1 and CDR2 (germline): GTSNPN, SVGIG (reference sequence). The junction had 6 bases not matched to a gene; V was cut back by 7 bases and J by 4 bases. The CDR3 is 12 amino acids. CDR3 coding DNA: TGTGCCTACCAAGGGGGCCGCACTGAAGCTTTCTTT. This gives the protein CAYQGGRTEAFF.

On this clonotype itself: This may come from a read error, since a much larger clone is one base off. The rearrangement uses TRBV20-1 and TRBJ1-1; D remains ambiguous. CDR1 is DFQATT, CDR2 SNEGSKA, per germline (reference sequence). Trimming stripped 0 bases from V and 3 bases from J, with 11 bases between. The CDR3 spans 14 residues. CDR3 sequence reads: CSAREKEEDTEAFF. The CDR3 DNA reads TGCAGTGCTAGAGAAAAGGAGGAGGACACTGAAGCTTTCTTT.

At least ten counts were recorded for this clonotype. The V call is TRBV28, the J call TRBJ2-5; 7 bases fit TRBD2. CDR3 size: 14 residues. Per the germline V gene, CDR1 is MDHEN and CDR2 is SYDVKM. Unmatched junction bases numbered 8, after V lost 5 bases and J lost 5 bases. The CDR3 sequence is CASSPPGGLETQYF. The DNA of the CDR3 is TGTGCCAGCAGTCCCCCCGGGGGGTTGGAGACCCAGTACTTC.

This clonotype is categorized as medium-sized (0.01 to 0.1%). This chain joins TRBV7-2 and TRBJ1-1; D possibly corresponds to TRBD1 (5 bases). V lost 1 base, J lost 0 bases, and 9 bases lay in between. There are 15 residues in the CDR3. CDR1 and CDR2 from the germline V gene are SGHTA and FQGNSA. The CDR3, as DNA: TGTGCCAGCAGCTTAGTTGGGGGTCTGAACACTGAAGCTTTCTTT. This encodes CASSLVGGLNTEAFF.

This sequence joins TRBV27 and TRBJ2-2; a possible D gene is TRBD2 (7 bases). This CDR3 has 17 residues. Germline V CDR1 and CDR2: MNHEY, SMNVEV (reference sequence). V was pared by 6 bases and J by 6 bases, with 23 bases between. Here the CDR3 reads CASSPYMGGGRPGELFF. The CDR3 coding sequence is TGTGCCAGCAGCCCCTATATGGGGGGGGGCCGACCCGGGGAGCTGTTTTTT.

In DNA form, the CDR3 reads TGCAGTGCTAGAGATCCCAGGGCCTACAATGAGCAGTTCTTC. Translated, it gives CSARDPRAYNEQFF. The chain uses TRBV20-1 and TRBJ2-1; TRBD1 is a possible D gene (5 bases). This CDR3 region has 14 residues. The germline V gene has CDR1 DFQATT and CDR2 SNEGSKA (reference sequence). V dropped 0 bases and J dropped 2 bases, with 8 bases sitting between them.

This clonotype was recorded many times. The chain couples TRBV4-1 to TRBJ1-2; maybe TRBD1 (6 bases). This CDR3 contains 15 residues. V was clipped by 3 bases and J by 1 base, with 12 bases between them. CDR1 and CDR2 (germline): MGHRA, YSYEKL. This CDR3 is CASSQVRGGNYGYTF. The CDR3, as DNA: TGCGCCAGCAGCCAGGTCAGGGGTGGTAACTATGGCTACACCTTC.

This clonotype was counted between two and nine times. J is TRBJ2-1 and V is TRBV6-5; a weak D match, TRBD2 (6 bases). Trimming stripped 2 bases from V and 5 bases from J, with 13 bases between. The CDR3 runs 15 residues. The germline V gene encodes CDR1 MNHEY and CDR2 SVGAGI. CDR3 bases: TGTGCCAGCAGTTACCTTTCTTCGGGGGACAATGAGCAGTTCTTC. Translation gives CASSYLSSGDNEQFF.

This chain uses TRBV28 with TRBJ2-1; 9 bases are a match to TRBD2. V was clipped by 7 bases and J by 8 bases; unmatched bases: 9. Germline loops: CDR1 MDHEN, CDR2 SYDVKM. This CDR3 region has 14 residues. CDR3 sequence (DNA): TGTGCCAGCATAGCAGCGGGGGGCCACTATGAGCAGTTCTTC. It yields the protein CASIAAGGHYEQFF.

At least ten counts were recorded for this clonotype. The chain links TRBV11-3 to TRBJ2-7, with D perhaps TRBD1 (6 bases). CDR3 length: 15 amino acids. Trimming removed 5 bases at V and 0 bases at J, with 14 bases between. The germline V gene encodes CDR1 SGHNT and CDR2 YENEEA. The CDR3 loop is CASSKGGDTSYEQYF. The CDR3 DNA follows: TGTGCCAGCAGCAAGGGTGGGGACACCTCCTACGAGCAGTACTTC.

This clonotype was counted many times. The chain joins TRBV5-1 to TRBJ2-5; D call uncertain. V lost 2 bases and J 4 bases, leaving 3 bases between the germline ends. The CDR3 is 11 amino acids. From germline, CDR1 is SGHRS and CDR2 YFSETQ. CDR3 DNA: TGCGCCAGCAGCTTCCGAGAGACCCAGTACTTC. It specifies CASSFRETQYF.

This clonotype was counted ten times or more. The chain combines TRBV19 with TRBJ1-4, with D possibly being TRBD1 (5 bases). The germline V gene encodes CDR1 LNHDA and CDR2 SQIVND (reference sequence). V lost 10 bases to trimming and J lost 0 bases, with 9 bases between them. The CDR3 spans 13 residues. The CDR3 loop reads CATRGSTNEKLFF. CDR3 DNA: TGTGCCACTAGGGGATCAACTAATGAAAAACTGTTTTTT.

This clonotype was observed at least ten times. The V and J genes are TRBV6-1 and TRBJ1-5; 9 nucleotides agree with TRBD1. Germline assignment: CDR1 MNHNS and CDR2 SASEGT. Germline trimming cut 5 bases from V and 7 bases from J; bases unmatched to any gene: 9. This CDR3 has 15 residues. The CDR3 sequence is CASSRFGQGSQPQHF. For the CDR3, the DNA is TGTGCCAGCAGTCGATTCGGACAGGGGTCACAGCCCCAGCATTTT.

This clonotype was recorded a few times. This chain links TRBV2 with TRBJ1-2; 9 bases are a match to TRBD1. The CDR3 runs 14 residues. In germline, CDR1 is SNHLY, CDR2 FYNNEI. Losses at the gene ends were 5 bases for V and 5 bases for J; bases not matched to a gene: 6. Here the CDR3 DNA reads TGTGCCAGCAGTACCGGGACAGGGAAATATGGCTACACCTTC. This codes for CASSTGTGKYGYTF.

The gene calls are TRBV7-3 and TRBJ2-3; a possible D gene is TRBD1 (5 bases). The CDR3 totals 14 residues. Trimming cost V 1 base and J 1 base, with 6 bases left between them. Germline CDR1 and CDR2: SGHTA and FQGTGA. The CDR3 coding sequence is TGTGCCAGCAGCTTAAAAGGGGGCACAGATACGCAGTATTTT. It is translated as CASSLKGGTDTQYF.

This clonotype has a count of ten or more. This sequence joins TRBV12-3 or TRBV12-4 and TRBJ1-5, with a possible D match to TRBD1 (6 bases). The V gene lost 3 bases and the J gene lost 0 bases, with 9 bases spanning the gap. The CDR3 extends over 15 amino acids. DNA of the CDR3: TGTGCCAGCAGTTTCTTCAGGGGTAGCAATCAGCCCCAGCATTTT. This sequence encodes CASSFFRGSNQPQHF.

V is TRBV2 and J is TRBJ1-1; no definite D call. Germline CDR1 SNHLY, CDR2 FYNNEI. Trimming stripped 8 bases from V and 2 bases from J, with 30 bases between. The CDR3 loop spans 19 amino acids. The CDR3 bases are TGTGCCAGCGTTACCATCCGAGCCTCGGGCGGATCCCTCAACACTGAAGCTTTCTTT. This codes for CASVTIRASGGSLNTEAFF.

The chain employs TRBV28 and TRBJ1-6; D is uncertain. Looked up from germline, CDR1 is MDHEN and CDR2 is SYDVKM. Trimming left V 11 bases short and J 8 bases short, with 13 bases between. This CDR3 contains 12 residues. The CDR3 loop reads CADGVGDSPLHF. CDR3 DNA: TGTGCCGACGGGGTTGGGGATTCACCCCTCCACTTT.

The chain employs TRBV28 and TRBJ2-5; no clear D. Germline V gives CDR1 MDHEN, CDR2 SYDVKM. V dropped 6 bases and J dropped 5 bases, with 13 bases sitting between them. This CDR3 comprises 13 residues. The CDR3, as DNA: TGTGCCAGCAGCCCGGCAGCCCAGGAGACCCAGTACTTC. It encodes CASSPAAQETQYF. Combining the CDR3 with reference TRBV28 and TRBJ2-5 gives the whole variable domain DVKVTQSSRYLVKRTGEKVFLECVQDMDHENMFWYRQDPGLGLRLIYFSYDVKMKEKGDIPEGYSVSREKKERFSLILESASTNQTSMYLCASSPAAQETQYFGPGTRLLVL.

In its sample, this clonotype was seen a few times. As DNA, the CDR3 is TGTGCCAGCAGCCAAGATGGGGGCCTAGCGGGGAGCACAGATACGCAGTATTTT. Amino acid sequence: CASSQDGGLAGSTDTQYF. V is TRBV3-1 and J is TRBJ2-3; 9 bases agree with TRBD2. Germline lookup yields CDR1 LGHDT and CDR2 YNNKEL (reference sequence). The CDR3 spans 18 residues. Losses at the gene ends were 0 bases for V and 0 bases for J; bases not matched to a gene: 7.

This clonotype showed up many times. V gene TRBV2 combines with J gene TRBJ1-6, with D hard to call. This CDR3 contains 16 residues. V lost 2 bases and J 1 base, leaving 9 bases between the germline ends. Germline lookup yields CDR1 SNHLY and CDR2 FYNNEI. CDR3 in amino acids: CASSEPQSSYNSPLHF. The CDR3 bases are TGTGCCAGCAGTGAACCGCAGTCGTCCTATAATTCACCCCTCCACTTT.

Turning to this clonotype: Mismatch with germline at one junction end may stem from a read error. The chain recombines TRBV10-2 with TRBJ2-2; possible D gene TRBD2, 6 bases. This CDR3 region has 14 residues. Germline V gives CDR1 WSHSY, CDR2 SAAADI. The CDR3 sequence: CASIPTRNSGELFF. Here the CDR3 DNA reads TGCGCCAGCATCCCGACTAGGAACTCCGGGGAGCTGTTTTTT.

In this sample, this clonotype turned up many times. The genes are TRBV6-6 and TRBJ2-2; D unclear. This CDR3 is built from 13 residues. Germline V gene lookup returns CDR1 MNHNY and CDR2 SVGAGI (reference sequence). Trimming stripped 6 bases from V and 7 bases from J, with 12 bases between. CDR3 coding DNA: TGTGCCAGCAGCGGTGGAAAAAGCGGGGAGCTGTTTTTT. This sequence encodes CASSGGKSGELFF.